The rows below give T cell receptor beta chains drawn from one sample of a study of T cell changes during pregnancy in multiple sclerosis. The protocol was immunoSEQ multiplex PCR, while the TCRdb copy is restricted to in-frame clones and leaves out a portion. There are some 68,000 clones in the sample; just over 90% occur only once, and approximately 1.4% lies in the top ten. The specimen was peripheral blood, collected in the second trimester of pregnancy. These receptors were taken from a female donor with multiple sclerosis, enrolled in a pregnancy study. CDR3s leave out the opening cysteine and the closing phenylalanine or tryptophan. D genes are given only for firm matches. Size is stated for part of the rows, as once, few or many counts, or as a class when the clone is expanded.

cdr3_aa: ASSARTGDEKLF
v_call: TRBV6-4
d_call: TRBD1
clone_size: NA

cdr3_aa: ASSLSGLSEAF
v_call: TRBV7-3
d_call: NA
clone_size: NA

cdr3_aa: ASSYGRAGIYEQY
v_call: TRBV6-5
d_call: TRBD2
clone_size: NA

cdr3_aa: ASSVSAGGEQY
v_call: TRBV4-3
d_call: NA
clone_size: NA

cdr3_aa: ASSSTYRGSAEAF
v_call: TRBV5-6
d_call: TRBD1
clone_size: once

cdr3_aa: ASSMAAGRGNQPQH
v_call: TRBV19
d_call: NA
clone_size: NA

cdr3_aa: ASSAGTGKLTEAF
v_call: TRBV9
d_call: TRBD1
clone_size: NA

cdr3_aa: ASSIDGRMGKLF
v_call: TRBV19
d_call: NA
clone_size: NA

cdr3_aa: ASSLFSYEQY
v_call: TRBV7-2
d_call: NA
clone_size: NA

cdr3_aa: SVPGQGKAF
v_call: TRBV29-1
d_call: TRBD1
clone_size: NA

cdr3_aa: AINPGNNQPQH
v_call: TRBV10-3
d_call: NA
clone_size: NA

cdr3_aa: ASSPQGASTEAF
v_call: TRBV7-2
d_call: TRBD1
clone_size: NA

cdr3_aa: ASSPRGMDGRKSKPLH
v_call: TRBV18
d_call: NA
clone_size: NA

cdr3_aa: ASLRDRQEKLF
v_call: TRBV6-1
d_call: TRBD1
clone_size: NA

cdr3_aa: ASSFLGENTEAF
v_call: TRBV7-6
d_call: NA
clone_size: NA

cdr3_aa: ASSRGQGPHEQF
v_call: TRBV6-6
d_call: TRBD1
clone_size: NA

cdr3_aa: ASSPPNRANNEKLF
v_call: TRBV4-2
d_call: NA
clone_size: NA

cdr3_aa: ASSPDGRGGTDTQY
v_call: TRBV18
d_call: NA
clone_size: NA

cdr3_aa: ASSHRTSGTRVFYNEQF
v_call: TRBV5-6
d_call: TRBD2
clone_size: NA

cdr3_aa: ASSLLAGVNEQF
v_call: TRBV19
d_call: TRBD2
clone_size: NA

cdr3_aa: ASSDQGSGELF
v_call: TRBV6-4
d_call: NA
clone_size: NA

cdr3_aa: AISESGGQGTQY
v_call: TRBV10-3
d_call: NA
clone_size: NA

cdr3_aa: AWTPGTRIETQY
v_call: TRBV30
d_call: TRBD2
clone_size: NA

cdr3_aa: ASSLQGFGEKLF
v_call: TRBV7-2
d_call: NA
clone_size: NA

cdr3_aa: ASSWGWTSGRGEQY
v_call: TRBV19
d_call: NA
clone_size: NA

cdr3_aa: SARQNTEAF
v_call: TRBV20-1
d_call: NA
clone_size: NA

cdr3_aa: ASSPPASRTEAF
v_call: TRBV18
d_call: NA
clone_size: NA

cdr3_aa: ASSFSGGGPIEQY
v_call: TRBV7-9
d_call: NA
clone_size: NA

cdr3_aa: ASSERVAGHGKNIQY
v_call: TRBV10-1
d_call: NA
clone_size: NA

cdr3_aa: ASSFGRRTSGSNEQF
v_call: TRBV5-1
d_call: TRBD2
clone_size: NA

cdr3_aa: ASSLSVGGRTYNEQF
v_call: TRBV27
d_call: NA
clone_size: NA

cdr3_aa: ASSRTGSADTQY
v_call: TRBV6-4
d_call: TRBD1
clone_size: once

cdr3_aa: ATGGAGTYGYT
v_call: TRBV19
d_call: NA
clone_size: NA

cdr3_aa: ASSPGTVTDTQY
v_call: TRBV13
d_call: TRBD1
clone_size: NA

cdr3_aa: ASSGGGNQPQH
v_call: TRBV19
d_call: NA
clone_size: NA

cdr3_aa: ASVTGEQF
v_call: TRBV21-1
d_call: NA
clone_size: NA

cdr3_aa: ASSPGGSGNTIY
v_call: TRBV6-5
d_call: TRBD1
clone_size: NA

cdr3_aa: ASGVRSSEQY
v_call: TRBV5-1
d_call: NA
clone_size: NA

cdr3_aa: AWAGVGGEAF
v_call: TRBV30
d_call: NA
clone_size: NA

cdr3_aa: ASSVGSTSAGELF
v_call: TRBV9
d_call: NA
clone_size: NA

cdr3_aa: SASIGYT
v_call: TRBV20-1
d_call: NA
clone_size: NA

cdr3_aa: ASSFEGGPNEKLF
v_call: TRBV9
d_call: NA
clone_size: NA

cdr3_aa: ASSQMDLSSYNEQF
v_call: TRBV11-1
d_call: NA
clone_size: NA

cdr3_aa: ASSLGRTSGVGEQF
v_call: TRBV11-3
d_call: TRBD2
clone_size: NA

cdr3_aa: ASSQGDSNFQETQY
v_call: TRBV4-1
d_call: TRBD1
clone_size: NA